Shown below are 32 T cell receptor beta chains from a single sample sequenced in a study of blood T cell repertoires in COVID-19. Assay used: immunoSEQ multiplex PCR; TCRdb lists only in-frame clones, some missing. The table includes roughly 400,000 clones, 75% to 90% detected once. The sequenced sample was PBMCs or T cells enriched from blood (not recorded which). The receptors come from a man aged 25 to 40 who had recovered from COVID-19.

This chain uses TRBV27 with TRBJ1-2; 8 positions match TRBD1. This CDR3 is 15 amino acids long. V lost 1 base to trimming and J lost 2 bases; unmatched junction nucleotides: 3. Germline-derived CDR1 and CDR2 are MNHEY and SMNVEV (reference sequence). CDR3 sequence: CASSLFQGANYGYTF. In DNA form, the CDR3 reads TGTGCCAGCAGTTTATTCCAGGGGGCAAACTATGGCTACACCTTC.

The chain combines TRBV7-2 with TRBJ1-5; the D is unclear. Germline values: CDR1 SGHTA, CDR2 FQGNSA. This CDR3 is 14 amino acids long. Trimming shortened V by 1 base and J by 7 bases, and 11 bases separated the two germline ends. CDR3 amino acids: CASSLVPVGQPQHF. The CDR3 DNA sequence: TGTGCCAGCAGCTTAGTACCAGTCGGGCAGCCCCAGCATTTT.

This clone has just one count. The chain couples TRBV29-1 to TRBJ1-6; the match to TRBD1 covers 7 bases. Per germline, CDR1 SQVTM and CDR2 ANQGSEA. The CDR3 loop spans 14 amino acids. The ends lost 4 bases at V and 7 bases at J; junction bases unmatched: 7. CDR3 amino acids: CSVALTGENSPLHF. CDR3 sequence (DNA): TGCAGCGTTGCATTAACAGGGGAGAATTCACCCCTCCACTTT.

The V gene is TRBV11-2, the J gene TRBJ1-1, with TRBD1 matching 8 bases. The V segment lost 2 bases and the J segment 2 bases; nucleotides outside the gene matches: 7. Germline-derived CDR1 and CDR2 are SGHAT and FQNNGV. The CDR3 loop spans 16 amino acids. The CDR3 region has the DNA TGTGCCAGCAGCTTAACCCGAGACAGGGGAAACACTGAAGCTTTCTTT. Translation: CASSLTRDRGNTEAFF.

DNA for the CDR3: TGCGCCAGCAGCGAGGGACTGGACCTCAATGAGCAGTTCTTC. It yields the protein CASSEGLDLNEQFF. The chain uses TRBV5-1 and TRBJ2-1; possible D gene TRBD2, 6 bases. Trimming removed 4 bases at V and 6 bases at J, with 14 bases between. Germline CDR1 SGHRS, CDR2 YFSETQ. This CDR3 spans 14 amino acids.

This sequence joins TRBV27 and TRBJ2-7, with a possible D match to TRBD2 (5 bases). This CDR3 is built from 13 residues. Trimming left V 6 bases short and J 4 bases short, with 13 bases between. Per the germline V gene, CDR1 is MNHEY and CDR2 is SMNVEV (reference sequence). CDR3 amino acids: CASSPGYTYEQYF. The CDR3 DNA reads as TGTGCCAGCAGCCCGGGGTACACATACGAGCAGTACTTC.

J is TRBJ2-7 and V is TRBV27, with 7 bases aligning to TRBD1. The V segment lost 7 bases and the J segment 3 bases; nucleotides outside the gene matches: 9. The CDR3 loop spans 14 amino acids. Looked up from germline, CDR1 is MNHEY and CDR2 is SMNVEV (reference sequence). The CDR3 loop reads CASNPGTAYYEQYF. Written as DNA, the CDR3 is TGTGCCAGCAACCCCGGGACAGCTTACTACGAGCAGTACTTC.

The V and J genes are TRBV15 and TRBJ1-4; D not certain. The V gene's germline CDR1 is LNHNV and CDR2 YYDKDF (reference sequence). Trimming left V 8 bases short and J 4 bases short, with 11 bases between. CDR3 length: 13 residues. CDR3 in amino acids: CATAVGFNEKLFF. The CDR3 DNA follows: TGTGCCACCGCGGTTGGTTTTAATGAAAAACTGTTTTTT. The variable domain in full, completed from reference TRBV15 and TRBJ1-4, reads DAMVIQNPRYQVTQFGKPVTLSCSQTLNHNVMYWYQQKSSQAPKLLFHYYDKDFNNEADTPDNFQSRRPNTSFCFLDIRSPGLGDTAMYLCATAVGFNEKLFFGSGTQLSVL.

The genes are TRBV10-2 and TRBJ2-2; D is ambiguous. The CDR3 length is 11 residues. Trimming stripped 4 bases from V and 7 bases from J, with 4 bases between. Germline V gene lookup returns CDR1 WSHSY and CDR2 SAAADI. Written as DNA, the CDR3 is TGCGCCAGCAGTGTTCGCGGGGAGCTGTTTTTT. This translates into CASSVRGELFF.

The V call is TRBV23-1, the J call TRBJ2-1; 9 bases agree with TRBD1. TRBV23-1 is noted as an ORF with a role that remains uncertain. The CDR3 is made up of 15 amino acids. Trimming cost V 2 bases and J 5 bases; bases outside gene matches: 4. The chain's CDR3 is CASSQGTGWNNEQFF. The CDR3, as DNA: TGCGCCAGCAGTCAAGGGACAGGGTGGAACAATGAGCAGTTCTTC.

V and J are TRBV28 and TRBJ1-2, with D possibly matching TRBD1 (5 bases). Germline CDR1 is MDHEN and CDR2 is SYDVKM. Trimming removed 2 bases from V and 5 bases from J, with 6 bases in between. The CDR3 totals 12 residues. CDR3 loop: CASSLKGYGYTF. CDR3 in DNA: TGTGCCAGCAGTTTAAAGGGGTATGGCTACACCTTC.

V usage is TRBV2 and J usage is TRBJ2-7; maybe TRBD1 (7 bases). Deletions cut 1 base from V and 6 bases from J, with 19 bases between. The CDR3 runs 16 residues. CDR1 is SNHLY, CDR2 FYNNEI, per germline. CDR3 DNA: TGTGCCAGCAGTGAAGGCGGGACAGCCTACCCAGGCGAGCAGTACTTC. This translates into CASSEGGTAYPGEQYF.

The CDR3 DNA reads TGTGCCAGCTCACCACGTGAGCTCGCGGGGACTGAAGCTTTCTTT. Protein sequence: CASSPRELAGTEAFF. The V call is TRBV18, the J call TRBJ1-1, with unresolved D. The length of the CDR3 is 15 residues. Germline V gene sequence: CDR1 KGHSH, CDR2 LQKENI. The V gene lost 1 base and the J gene lost 5 bases, with 14 bases spanning the gap.

The chain recombines TRBV28 with TRBJ1-1; D is unclear. This CDR3 region has 13 residues. Deletions cut 4 bases from V and 10 bases from J, with 16 bases between. Per germline, CDR1 MDHEN and CDR2 SYDVKM. CDR3 region: CASSSSDPAGAFF. The CDR3 DNA sequence: TGTGCCAGCAGTTCCTCAGACCCGGCAGGAGCTTTCTTT.

This clone appeared a single time. This CDR3 is also generated by other DNA sequences in the sample. V and J are TRBV7-3 and TRBJ1-1; D call uncertain. Trimming removed 0 bases from V and 3 bases from J, with 5 bases in between. The CDR3 has 13 amino acids. Germline V gene data show CDR1 as SGHTA and CDR2 as FQGTGA. The CDR3 sequence is CASSLTSDTEAFF. CDR3 coding DNA: TGTGCCAGCAGCTTAACTTCCGACACTGAAGCTTTCTTT.

V and J are TRBV2 and TRBJ1-1, with 7 bases identical to TRBD1. Losses at the gene ends were 1 base for V and 4 bases for J; bases not matched to a gene: 9. The germline CDR1 and CDR2 sequences are SNHLY and FYNNEI. The CDR3 sequence is 16 residues long. CDR3 loop: CASSEGLRGQGTEAFF. CDR3 bases: TGTGCCAGCAGTGAAGGGTTGAGGGGGCAGGGCACTGAAGCTTTCTTT.

V is TRBV24-1 and J is TRBJ2-5; 7 bases align to TRBD1. V trimming: 5 bases; J trimming: 5 bases; junction bases outside the gene matches: 10. From germline, CDR1 is KGHDR and CDR2 SFDVKD. The CDR3 is 15 residues long. The CDR3 DNA reads as TGTGCCACCAGTGTCTCACAGGGGATTGGGGAGACCCAGTACTTC. Translated: CATSVSQGIGETQYF.

The genes are TRBV18 and TRBJ1-1; D remains ambiguous. V lost 3 bases and J 3 bases, leaving 11 bases between the germline ends. Germline CDR1 is KGHSH and CDR2 is LQKENI. The CDR3 totals 14 residues. The CDR3 here is CASSPPEWDTEAFF. The CDR3, as DNA: TGTGCCAGCTCACCCCCGGAGTGGGACACTGAAGCTTTCTTT.

The chain combines TRBV27 with TRBJ1-1, with a possible D match to TRBD1 (5 bases). The CDR3 runs 11 residues. CDR1 is MNHEY and CDR2 is SMNVEV in the germline V gene (reference sequence). Trimming took 6 bases from V and 4 from J, leaving 6 bases between them. This chain's CDR3 is CASRGGTEAFF. CDR3 sequence (DNA): TGTGCCAGCAGGGGGGGCACTGAAGCTTTCTTT.

The chain employs TRBV7-9 and TRBJ2-2, with a tentative D call TRBD2 (6 bases). V shed 5 bases and J shed 8 bases, with 18 bases lying between them. CDR1 and CDR2 from the germline V gene are SEHNR and FQNEAQ (reference sequence). The CDR3 is 15 amino acids. The DNA for the CDR3 is TGTGCCAGCAGCCTAGACTTTGCCGGGGGTGGGGAGCTGTTTTTT. Protein sequence: CASSLDFAGGGELFF. The variable domain in full, completed from reference TRBV7-9 and TRBJ2-2, reads DTGVSQNPRHKITKRGQNVTFRCDPISEHNRLYWYRQTLGQGPEFLTYFQNEAQLEKSRLLSDRFSAERPKGSFSTLEIQRTEQGDSAMYLCASSLDFAGGGELFFGEGSRLTVL.

V and J are TRBV18 and TRBJ2-4; TRBD2 is a possible D gene (5 bases). The germline V gene has CDR1 KGHSH and CDR2 LQKENI. V gave up 5 bases and J gave up 8 bases, with 10 bases separating them. The CDR3 totals 12 residues. CDR3 nucleotide sequence: TGTGCCAGCTCAGAAATCGGGGACATTCAGTACTTC. It specifies CASSEIGDIQYF.

This chain uses TRBV28 with TRBJ2-1, with 8 bases aligning to TRBD2. J lost 3 bases, V lost 7 bases, and 5 bases had no gene match. Germline-derived CDR1 and CDR2 are MDHEN and SYDVKM. The CDR3 contains 14 residues. The CDR3 nucleotides are TGTGCCAGCACCGAGCGGGAGAACTACAATGAGCAGTTCTTC. Translation gives CASTERENYNEQFF.

V is TRBV10-1 and J is TRBJ1-3; D remains ambiguous. There are 15 residues in the CDR3. From germline, CDR1 is WNHNN and CDR2 SYGVQD (reference sequence). The V gene lost 0 bases and the J gene lost 0 bases, with 6 bases spanning the gap. The CDR3 here is CASSESFGSGNTIYF. The CDR3, as DNA: TGCGCCAGCAGTGAGTCTTTCGGCTCTGGAAACACCATATATTTT.

The chain employs TRBV27 and TRBJ1-6; D not certain. Germline loops: CDR1 MNHEY, CDR2 SMNVEV (reference sequence). Trimming took off 2 bases at V and 7 bases at J, with 9 bases between the two ends. The CDR3 covers 14 residues. CDR3 coding DNA: TGTGCCAGCAGTTTAGCATCGGGAAATTCACCCCTCCACTTT. Amino acid sequence: CASSLASGNSPLHF.

This sequence joins TRBV6-5 and TRBJ1-1; tentative D call: TRBD1 (5 bases). The ends were cut back, 8 bases at V and 1 base at J, with 14 bases in the middle. The CDR3 runs to 14 residues. CDR1 and CDR2 from the germline V gene are MNHEY and SVGAGI. Here the CDR3 reads CASGPGEGNTEAFF. The CDR3 DNA is TGTGCCAGCGGCCCGGGGGAGGGGAACACTGAAGCTTTCTTT.

The rearrangement uses TRBV28 and TRBJ2-5; no definite D call. V was cut by 6 bases and J by 1 base, with 6 bases left in between. The CDR3 spans 12 residues. CDR1 and CDR2 from the germline V gene are MDHEN and SYDVKM. The CDR3 here is CASSLSQETQYF. The CDR3 DNA reads as TGTGCCAGCAGCCTCAGCCAAGAGACCCAGTACTTC. The full variable domain, in which reference TRBV28 and TRBJ2-5 provide the parts outside the CDR3, is DVKVTQSSRYLVKRTGEKVFLECVQDMDHENMFWYRQDPGLGLRLIYFSYDVKMKEKGDIPEGYSVSREKKERFSLILESASTNQTSMYLCASSLSQETQYFGPGTRLLVL.

The rearrangement joins TRBV11-1 to TRBJ2-1; D is unclear. The CDR3 consists of 12 residues. Trimming pared 2 bases from V and 6 bases from J, leaving 5 bases between. Germline values: CDR1 SGHAT, CDR2 FQDESV (reference sequence). The CDR3: CASSLHSNEQFF. As DNA, the CDR3 is TGTGCCAGCAGCTTACATAGCAATGAGCAGTTCTTC.

The CDR3 reads CASSDTFYGYTF. In DNA, the CDR3 is TGCGCCAGCAGTGACACATTCTATGGCTACACCTTC. The gene calls are TRBV10-1 and TRBJ1-2, with D uncertain. The germline CDR1 and CDR2 sequences are WNHNN and SYGVQD (reference sequence). V lost 3 bases, J lost 4 bases, and 6 bases lay in between. The CDR3 consists of 12 residues.

V and J are TRBV30 and TRBJ1-5; D not certain. Trimming cost V 0 bases and J 3 bases, with 18 bases left between them. CDR1 is GTSNPN, CDR2 SVGIG, per germline (reference sequence). This CDR3 contains 17 residues. The CDR3 loop is CAWSVKENSWFNQPQHF. The CDR3 DNA follows: TGTGCCTGGAGTGTAAAGGAGAACTCTTGGTTCAATCAGCCCCAGCATTTT. The entire variable domain, with the rest obtained from reference TRBV30 and TRBJ1-5, is as follows: SQTIHQWPATLVQPVGSPLSLECTVEGTSNPNLYWYRQAAGRGLQLLFYSVGIGQISSEVPQNLSASRPQDRQFILSSKKLLLSDSGFYLCAWSVKENSWFNQPQHFGDGTRLSIL.

The chain joins TRBV3-1 (or the pseudogene TRBV3-2) to TRBJ2-7; 10 positions match TRBD1. J lost 3 bases, V lost 5 bases, and 10 bases had no gene match. The germline gives CDR1 LGHDT, CDR2 YNNKEL (reference sequence). The CDR3 spans 16 residues. CDR3 sequence reads: CASSSPWDRGVYEQYF. The CDR3 DNA sequence: TGTGCCAGCAGCTCTCCCTGGGACAGGGGCGTCTACGAGCAGTACTTC.

The rearrangement links TRBV18 to TRBJ1-3; D is unclear. V lost 1 base, J lost 4 bases, and 14 bases lay in between. CDR1 is KGHSH, CDR2 LQKENI, per germline. The CDR3 has 16 amino acids. In DNA, the CDR3 is TGTGCCAGCTCACCACGGGGAGGGTCAGCGGGAAACACCATATATTTT. This codes for CASSPRGGSAGNTIYF.

This chain links TRBV28 with TRBJ2-7; perhaps TRBD1 as D (6 bases). The CDR3 contains 13 residues. Germline CDR1 is MDHEN and CDR2 is SYDVKM. The V end was cut by 2 bases, the J end by 7 bases, with 12 bases between. The CDR3 nucleotides read TGTGCCAGCAGTTTACCCCAAGACAGGGAGCAGTACTTC. Protein sequence: CASSLPQDREQYF.